A single T cell receptor (beta chain) is shown here with its context. Its antigen is unidentified. V was pared by 3 bases and J by 7 bases, with 6 bases between. The CDR3 has 11 residues. Germline CDR1 SQVTM, CDR2 ANQGSEA. The PCR employed 60 Vbeta primers together with 13 Jbeta primers. TCRdb keeps only in-frame clones here, not all; method: immunoSEQ multiplex PCR. Among hundreds of thousands of clones listed, about four fifths were seen once. The sample originates from a study of cytomegalovirus exposure and HLA in healthy donors. Study-wide points: Immune exposure information available was restricted to CMV serostatus. Generally TCR sequences proved uncommon, though certain public TCRs appeared in numerous donors. Later analysis associated a missense DCLRE1C variant with TCR beta V- and J-gene trimming.

Donors sampled were nominally healthy, though unrecorded immune exposures were likely. This TCR was recovered from a man between 35 and 55 years old in good health and CMV-seropositive. The genes are TRBV29-1 and TRBJ2-2; D unresolved. Sample: PBMCs. CDR3 DNA: TGCAGCGTTGATGGCCTCGGGGAGCTGTTTTTT. Translated: CSVDGLGELFF.